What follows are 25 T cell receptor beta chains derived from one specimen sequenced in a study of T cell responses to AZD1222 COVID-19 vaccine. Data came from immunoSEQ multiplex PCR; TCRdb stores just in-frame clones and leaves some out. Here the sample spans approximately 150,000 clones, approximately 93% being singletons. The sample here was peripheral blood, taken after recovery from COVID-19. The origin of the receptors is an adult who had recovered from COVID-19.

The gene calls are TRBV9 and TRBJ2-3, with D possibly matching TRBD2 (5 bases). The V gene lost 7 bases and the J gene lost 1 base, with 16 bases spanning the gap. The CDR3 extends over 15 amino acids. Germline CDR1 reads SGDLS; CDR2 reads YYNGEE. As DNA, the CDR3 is TGTGCCAGCGGAGTGGGTGGCGGGCGCACAGATACGCAGTATTTT. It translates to CASGVGGGRTDTQYF.

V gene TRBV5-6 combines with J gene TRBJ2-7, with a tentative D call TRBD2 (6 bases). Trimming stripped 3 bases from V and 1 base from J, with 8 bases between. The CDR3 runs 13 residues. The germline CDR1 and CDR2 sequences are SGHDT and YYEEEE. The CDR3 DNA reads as TGTGCCAGCAGCTCGGGGACTTCCTACGAGCAGTACTTC. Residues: CASSSGTSYEQYF.

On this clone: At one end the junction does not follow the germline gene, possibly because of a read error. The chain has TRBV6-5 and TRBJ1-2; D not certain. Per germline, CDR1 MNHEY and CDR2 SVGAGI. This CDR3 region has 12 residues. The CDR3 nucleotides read TGTGCCAGCAGTCAACGGGCCCTTCTCTGGAGCTTC. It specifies CASSQRALLWSF.

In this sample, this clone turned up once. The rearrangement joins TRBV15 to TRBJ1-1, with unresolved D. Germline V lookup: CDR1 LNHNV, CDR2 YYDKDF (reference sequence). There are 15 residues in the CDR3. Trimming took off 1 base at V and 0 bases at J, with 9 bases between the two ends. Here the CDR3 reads CATSRGGRMNTEAFF. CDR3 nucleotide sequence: TGTGCCACCAGCAGAGGTGGACGGATGAACACTGAAGCTTTCTTT.

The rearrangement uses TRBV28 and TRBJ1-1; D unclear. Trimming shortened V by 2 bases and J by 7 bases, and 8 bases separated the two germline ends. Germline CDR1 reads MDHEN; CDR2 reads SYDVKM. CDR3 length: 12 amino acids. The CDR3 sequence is CASSLGGFEAFF. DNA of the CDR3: TGTGCCAGCAGTTTAGGCGGCTTTGAAGCTTTCTTT. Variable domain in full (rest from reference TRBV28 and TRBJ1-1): DVKVTQSSRYLVKRTGEKVFLECVQDMDHENMFWYRQDPGLGLRLIYFSYDVKMKEKGDIPEGYSVSREKKERFSLILESASTNQTSMYLCASSLGGFEAFFGQGTRLTVV.

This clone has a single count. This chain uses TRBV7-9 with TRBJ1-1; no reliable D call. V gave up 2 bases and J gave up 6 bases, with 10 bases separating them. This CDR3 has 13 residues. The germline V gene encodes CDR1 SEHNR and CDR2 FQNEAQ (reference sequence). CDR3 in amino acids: CASSLNWLAEAFF. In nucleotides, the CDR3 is TGTGCCAGCAGCTTAAACTGGCTCGCTGAAGCTTTCTTT.

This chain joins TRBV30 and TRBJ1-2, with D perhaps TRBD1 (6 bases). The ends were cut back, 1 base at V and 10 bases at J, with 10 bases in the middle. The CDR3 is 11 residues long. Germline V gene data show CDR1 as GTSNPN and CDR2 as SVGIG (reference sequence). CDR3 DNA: TGTGCCTGGAGTGGCTACAGGGACTACACCTTC. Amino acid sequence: CAWSGYRDYTF. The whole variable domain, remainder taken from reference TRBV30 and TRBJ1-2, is SQTIHQWPATLVQPVGSPLSLECTVEGTSNPNLYWYRQAAGRGLQLLFYSVGIGQISSEVPQNLSASRPQDRQFILSSKKLLLSDSGFYLCAWSGYRDYTFGSGTRLTVV.

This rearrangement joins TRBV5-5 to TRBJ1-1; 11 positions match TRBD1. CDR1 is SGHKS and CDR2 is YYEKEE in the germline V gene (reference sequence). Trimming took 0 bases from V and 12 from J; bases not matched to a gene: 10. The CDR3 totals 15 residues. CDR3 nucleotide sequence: TGTGCCAGCAGCTTGGCCGGACAGGGGGCCTTCGTAACTTTCTTT. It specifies CASSLAGQGAFVTFF.

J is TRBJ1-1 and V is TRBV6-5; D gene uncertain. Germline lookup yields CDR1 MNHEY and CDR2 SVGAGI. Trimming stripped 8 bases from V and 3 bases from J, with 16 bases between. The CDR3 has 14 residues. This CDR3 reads CASGFRVVDTEAFF. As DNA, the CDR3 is TGTGCCAGCGGTTTCCGGGTCGTGGACACTGAAGCTTTCTTT.

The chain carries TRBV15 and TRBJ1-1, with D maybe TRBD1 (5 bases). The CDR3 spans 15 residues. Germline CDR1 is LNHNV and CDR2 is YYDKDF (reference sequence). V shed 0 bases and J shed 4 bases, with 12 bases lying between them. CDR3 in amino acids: CATSRDRGAGTEAFF. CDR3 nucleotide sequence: TGTGCCACCAGCAGAGATAGGGGCGCAGGCACTGAAGCTTTCTTT.

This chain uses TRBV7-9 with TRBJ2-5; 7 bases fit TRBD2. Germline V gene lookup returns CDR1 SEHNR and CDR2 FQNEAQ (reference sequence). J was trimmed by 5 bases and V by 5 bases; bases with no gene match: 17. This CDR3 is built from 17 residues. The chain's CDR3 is CASSPPRGLAVRETQYF. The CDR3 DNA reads TGTGCCAGCAGCCCCCCCCGGGGCCTAGCGGTTCGGGAGACCCAGTACTTC.

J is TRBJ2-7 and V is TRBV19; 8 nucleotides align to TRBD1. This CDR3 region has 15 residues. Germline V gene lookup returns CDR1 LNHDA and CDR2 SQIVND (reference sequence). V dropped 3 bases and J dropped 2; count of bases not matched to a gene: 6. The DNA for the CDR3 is TGTGCCAGTAGTATCATCGACAGGGGCACCTACGAGCAGTACTTC. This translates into CASSIIDRGTYEQYF.

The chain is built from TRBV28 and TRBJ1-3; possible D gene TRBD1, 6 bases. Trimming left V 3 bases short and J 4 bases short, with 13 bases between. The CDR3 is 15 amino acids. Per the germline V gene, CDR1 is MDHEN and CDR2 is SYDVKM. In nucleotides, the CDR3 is TGTGCCAGCAGTTTGGGATCGGGGGGCGGAAACACCATATATTTT. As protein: CASSLGSGGGNTIYF.

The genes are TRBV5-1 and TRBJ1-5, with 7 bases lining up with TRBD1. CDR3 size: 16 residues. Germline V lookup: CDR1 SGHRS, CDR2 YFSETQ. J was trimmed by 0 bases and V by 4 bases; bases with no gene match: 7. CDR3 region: CASSPTGSYSNQPQHF. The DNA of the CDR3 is TGCGCCAGCAGCCCGACAGGGTCTTATAGCAATCAGCCCCAGCATTTT.

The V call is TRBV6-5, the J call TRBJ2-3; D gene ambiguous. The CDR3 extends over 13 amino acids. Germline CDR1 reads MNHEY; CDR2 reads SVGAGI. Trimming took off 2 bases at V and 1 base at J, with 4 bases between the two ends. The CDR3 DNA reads TGTGCCAGCAGTTACCCCGGCACAGATACGCAGTATTTT. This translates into CASSYPGTDTQYF.

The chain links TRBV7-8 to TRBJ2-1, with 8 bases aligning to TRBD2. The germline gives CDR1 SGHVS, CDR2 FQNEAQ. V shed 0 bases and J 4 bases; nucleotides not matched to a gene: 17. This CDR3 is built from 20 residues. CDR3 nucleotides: TGTGCCAGCAGCTTAGCTCGCCCAGGGACGGGAGGGCTAAAGTACAATGAGCAGTTCTTC. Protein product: CASSLARPGTGGLKYNEQFF.

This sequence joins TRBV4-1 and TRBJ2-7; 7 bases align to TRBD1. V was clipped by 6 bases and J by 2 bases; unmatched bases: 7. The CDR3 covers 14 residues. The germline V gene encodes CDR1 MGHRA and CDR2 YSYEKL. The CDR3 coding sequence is TGCGCCAGCAGTCGTACAGGGACAGCCTACGAGCAGTACTTC. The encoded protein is CASSRTGTAYEQYF.

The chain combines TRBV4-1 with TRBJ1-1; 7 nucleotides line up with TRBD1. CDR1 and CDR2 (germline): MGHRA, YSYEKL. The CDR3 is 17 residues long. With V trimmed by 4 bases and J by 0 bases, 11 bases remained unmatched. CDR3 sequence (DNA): TGCGCCAGCAGCCCCCCTACCCGGACAGGTATGAACACTGAAGCTTTCTTT. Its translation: CASSPPTRTGMNTEAFF.

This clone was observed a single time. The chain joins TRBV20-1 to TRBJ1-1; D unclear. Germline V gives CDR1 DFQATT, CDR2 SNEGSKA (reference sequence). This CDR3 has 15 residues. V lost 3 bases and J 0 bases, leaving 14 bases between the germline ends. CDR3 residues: CSASTDPRMNTEAFF. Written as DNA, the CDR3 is TGCAGTGCTAGTACCGACCCCAGAATGAACACTGAAGCTTTCTTT.

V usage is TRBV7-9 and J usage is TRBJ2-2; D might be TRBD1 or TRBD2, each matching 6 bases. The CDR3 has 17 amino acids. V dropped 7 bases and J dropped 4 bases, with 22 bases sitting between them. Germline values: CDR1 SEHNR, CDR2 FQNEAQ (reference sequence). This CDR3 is CASTPGRGRGVTGELFF. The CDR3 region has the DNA TGTGCCAGCACTCCCGGCCGGGGGCGCGGGGTCACCGGGGAGCTGTTTTTT.

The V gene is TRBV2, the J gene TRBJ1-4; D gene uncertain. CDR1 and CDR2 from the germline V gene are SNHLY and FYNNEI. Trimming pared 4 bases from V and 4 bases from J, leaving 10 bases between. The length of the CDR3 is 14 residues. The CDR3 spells CASSVDRLNEKLFF. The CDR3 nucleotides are TGTGCCAGCAGTGTCGACCGGCTTAATGAAAAACTGTTTTTT.

The CDR3 sequence: CASSLRGRQAHEQYF. The CDR3 DNA follows: TGTGCCAGCAGCCTACGCGGCAGGCAGGCCCACGAGCAGTACTTC. The chain uses TRBV4-2 and TRBJ2-7, with D unclear. The V gene's germline CDR1 is LGHNA and CDR2 YNFKEQ. Deletions cut 4 bases from V and 5 bases from J, with 18 bases between. This CDR3 has 15 amino acids.

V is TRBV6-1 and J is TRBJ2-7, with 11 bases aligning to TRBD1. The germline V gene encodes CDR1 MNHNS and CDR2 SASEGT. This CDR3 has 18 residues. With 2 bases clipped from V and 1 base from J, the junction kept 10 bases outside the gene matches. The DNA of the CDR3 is TGTGCCAGCAGTGAACGGGACAGGGGGGAAGCGGGTTCCTACGAGCAGTACTTC. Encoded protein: CASSERDRGEAGSYEQYF.

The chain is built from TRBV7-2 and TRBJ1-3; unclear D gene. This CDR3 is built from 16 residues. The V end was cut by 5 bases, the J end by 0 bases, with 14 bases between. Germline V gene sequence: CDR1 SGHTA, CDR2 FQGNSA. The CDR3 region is CASSVSPGRSGNTIYF. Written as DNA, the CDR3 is TGTGCCAGCAGCGTGTCCCCCGGACGCTCTGGAAACACCATATATTTT.

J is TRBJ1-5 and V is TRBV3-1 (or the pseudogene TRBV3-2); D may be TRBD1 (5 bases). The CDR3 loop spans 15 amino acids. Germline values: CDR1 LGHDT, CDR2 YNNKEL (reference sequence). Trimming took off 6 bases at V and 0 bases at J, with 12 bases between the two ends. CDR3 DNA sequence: TGTGCCAGCAGTCCAGGGCGGAATAGCAATCAGCCCCAGCATTTT. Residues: CASSPGRNSNQPQHF.